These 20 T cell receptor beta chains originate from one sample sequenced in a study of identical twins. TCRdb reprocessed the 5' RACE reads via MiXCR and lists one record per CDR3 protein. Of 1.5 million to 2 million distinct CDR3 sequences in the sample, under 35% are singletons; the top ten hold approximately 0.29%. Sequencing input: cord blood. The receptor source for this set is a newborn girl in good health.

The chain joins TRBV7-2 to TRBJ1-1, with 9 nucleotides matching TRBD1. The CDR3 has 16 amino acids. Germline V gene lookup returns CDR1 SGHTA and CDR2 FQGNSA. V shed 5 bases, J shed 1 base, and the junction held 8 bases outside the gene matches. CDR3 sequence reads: CASSIRDREGNTEAFF. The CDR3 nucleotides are TGTGCCAGCAGCATTCGGGACAGGGAAGGGAACACTGAAGCTTTCTTT.

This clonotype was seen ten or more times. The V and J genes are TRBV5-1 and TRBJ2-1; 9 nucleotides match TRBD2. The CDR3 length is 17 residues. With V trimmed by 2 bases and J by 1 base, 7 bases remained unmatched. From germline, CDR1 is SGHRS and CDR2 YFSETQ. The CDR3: CASSFPTSGISYNEQFF. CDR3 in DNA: TGCGCCAGCAGCTTTCCGACTAGCGGAATATCCTACAATGAGCAGTTCTTC.

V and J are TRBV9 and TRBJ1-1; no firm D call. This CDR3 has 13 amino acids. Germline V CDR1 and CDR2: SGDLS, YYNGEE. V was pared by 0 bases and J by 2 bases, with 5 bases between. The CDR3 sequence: CASSVDINTEAFF. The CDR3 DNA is TGTGCCAGCAGCGTAGACATTAACACTGAAGCTTTCTTT.

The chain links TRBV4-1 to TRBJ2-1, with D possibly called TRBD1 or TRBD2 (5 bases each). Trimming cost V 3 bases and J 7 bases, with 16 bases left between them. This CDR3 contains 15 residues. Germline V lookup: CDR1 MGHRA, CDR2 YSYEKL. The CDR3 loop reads CASSQRGVAPNEQFF. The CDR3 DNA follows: TGCGCCAGCAGCCAGAGAGGGGTAGCGCCGAATGAGCAGTTCTTC.

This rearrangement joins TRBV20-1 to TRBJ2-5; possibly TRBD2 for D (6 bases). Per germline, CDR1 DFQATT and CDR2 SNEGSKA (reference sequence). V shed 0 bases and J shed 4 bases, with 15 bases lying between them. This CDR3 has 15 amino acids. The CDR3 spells CSARDTRLGGETQYF. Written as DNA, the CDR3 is TGCAGTGCTAGAGATACCCGACTAGGAGGAGAGACCCAGTACTTC.

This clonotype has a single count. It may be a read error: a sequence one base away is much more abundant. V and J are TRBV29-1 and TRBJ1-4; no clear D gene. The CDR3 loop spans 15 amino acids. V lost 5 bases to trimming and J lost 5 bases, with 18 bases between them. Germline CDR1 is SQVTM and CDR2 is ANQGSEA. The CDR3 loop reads CSVSPARPRNEKLFF. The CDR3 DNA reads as TGCAGCGTTTCCCCAGCTAGGCCCAGGAATGAAAAACTGTTTTTT.

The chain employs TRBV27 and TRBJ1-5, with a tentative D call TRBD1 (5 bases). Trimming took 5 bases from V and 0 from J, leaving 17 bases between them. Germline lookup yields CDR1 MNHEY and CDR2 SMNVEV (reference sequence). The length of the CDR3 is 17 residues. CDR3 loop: CASSPEGQGYSNQPQHF. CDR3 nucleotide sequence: TGTGCCAGCAGTCCGGAGGGGCAGGGATATAGCAATCAGCCCCAGCATTTT.

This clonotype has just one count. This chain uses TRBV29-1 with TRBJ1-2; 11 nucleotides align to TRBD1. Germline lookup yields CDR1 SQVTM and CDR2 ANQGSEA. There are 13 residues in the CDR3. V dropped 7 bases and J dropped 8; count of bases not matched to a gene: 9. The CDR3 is CSGSPGQGGGYTF. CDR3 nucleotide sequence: TGCAGCGGGAGCCCGGGACAGGGGGGAGGCTACACCTTC. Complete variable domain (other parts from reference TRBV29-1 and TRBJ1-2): SAVISQKPSRDICQRGTSLTIQCQVDSQVTMMFWYRQQPGQSLTLIATANQGSEATYESGFVIDKFPISRPNLTFSTLTVSNMSPEDSSIYLCSGSPGQGGGYTFGSGTRLTVV.

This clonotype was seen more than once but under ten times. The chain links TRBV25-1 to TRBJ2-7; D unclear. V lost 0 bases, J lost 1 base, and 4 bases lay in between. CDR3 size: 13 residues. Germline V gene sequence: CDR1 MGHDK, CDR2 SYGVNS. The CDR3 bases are TGTGCCAGCAGTGAATATACATCCTACGAGCAGTACTTC. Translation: CASSEYTSYEQYF.

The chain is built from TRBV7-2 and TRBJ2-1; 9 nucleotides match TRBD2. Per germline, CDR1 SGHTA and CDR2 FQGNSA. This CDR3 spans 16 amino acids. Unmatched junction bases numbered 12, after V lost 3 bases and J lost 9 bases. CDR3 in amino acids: CASSFFRLAGNSEQFF. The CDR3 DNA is TGTGCCAGCAGCTTTTTTCGGCTAGCGGGAAATAGTGAGCAGTTCTTC.

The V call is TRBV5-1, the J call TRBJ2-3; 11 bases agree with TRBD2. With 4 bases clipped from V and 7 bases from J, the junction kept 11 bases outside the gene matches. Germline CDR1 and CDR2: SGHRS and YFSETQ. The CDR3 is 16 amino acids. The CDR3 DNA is TGCGCCAGCAGCCCCCGTTTAGCGGGAGGGCCGTATACGCAGTATTTT. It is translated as CASSPRLAGGPYTQYF. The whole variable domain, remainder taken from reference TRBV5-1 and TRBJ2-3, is KAGVTQTPRYLIKTRGQQVTLSCSPISGHRSVSWYQQTPGQGLQFLFEYFSETQRNKGNFPGRFSGRQFSNSRSEMNVSTLELGDSALYLCASSPRLAGGPYTQYFGPGTRLTVL.

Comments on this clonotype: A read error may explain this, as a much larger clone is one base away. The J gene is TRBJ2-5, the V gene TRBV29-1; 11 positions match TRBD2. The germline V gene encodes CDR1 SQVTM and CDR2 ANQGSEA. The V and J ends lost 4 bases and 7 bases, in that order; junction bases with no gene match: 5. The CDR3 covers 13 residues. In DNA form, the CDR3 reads TGCAGCGTTGCTAGCGGGAGGATAGGGACCCAGTACTTC. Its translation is CSVASGRIGTQYF.

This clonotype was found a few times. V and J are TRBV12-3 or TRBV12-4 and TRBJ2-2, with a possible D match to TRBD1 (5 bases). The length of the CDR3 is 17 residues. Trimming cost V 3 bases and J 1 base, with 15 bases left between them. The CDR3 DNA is TGTGCCAGCAGTTTCAATCAGTGGCAGGGGAACACCGGGGAGCTGTTTTTT. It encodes CASSFNQWQGNTGELFF.

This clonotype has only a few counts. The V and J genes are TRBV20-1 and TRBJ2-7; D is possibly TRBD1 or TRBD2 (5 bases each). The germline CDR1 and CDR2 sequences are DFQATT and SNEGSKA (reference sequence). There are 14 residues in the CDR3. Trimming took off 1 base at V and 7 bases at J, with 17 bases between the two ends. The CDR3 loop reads CSARVFGTHNEQYF. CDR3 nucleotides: TGCAGTGCTAGAGTATTCGGGACCCACAATGAGCAGTACTTC.

The CDR3 reads CASSELERGIGGGYTF. CDR3 DNA sequence: TGTGCCAGCAGTGAATTAGAGCGGGGGATAGGGGGAGGCTACACCTTC. The chain is built from TRBV2 and TRBJ1-2; a weak D match, TRBD1 (6 bases). The CDR3 is made up of 16 amino acids. V was shortened by 2 bases and J by 8 bases, with 21 bases between the two germline ends. Germline-derived CDR1 and CDR2 are SNHLY and FYNNEI. Variable domain in full (rest from reference TRBV2 and TRBJ1-2): EPEVTQTPSHQVTQMGQEVILRCVPISNHLYFYWYRQILGQKVEFLVSFYNNEISEKSEIFDDQFSVERPDGSNFTLKIRSTKLEDSAMYFCASSELERGIGGGYTFGSGTRLTVV.

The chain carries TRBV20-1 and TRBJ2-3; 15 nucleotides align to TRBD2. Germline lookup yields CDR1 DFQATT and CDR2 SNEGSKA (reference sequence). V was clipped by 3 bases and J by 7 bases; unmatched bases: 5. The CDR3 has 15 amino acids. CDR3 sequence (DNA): TGCAGTGCTAGGGGACTAGCGGGAGGAGGTAATACGCAGTATTTT. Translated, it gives CSARGLAGGGNTQYF.

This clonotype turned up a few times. CDR3 loop: CSAGHRVATYEQYF. CDR3 DNA: TGCAGTGCTGGTCACAGGGTCGCGACCTACGAGCAGTACTTC. This sequence joins TRBV20-1 and TRBJ2-7; possibly TRBD1 for D (6 bases). Deletions cut 5 bases from V and 2 bases from J, with 16 bases between. The CDR3 consists of 14 residues. Germline CDR1 and CDR2: DFQATT and SNEGSKA (reference sequence).

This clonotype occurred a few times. The CDR3 region has the DNA TGTGCCAGCAGCTTAGGCGCTGCGGGGGAGACCCAGTACTTC. As protein: CASSLGAAGETQYF. The chain carries TRBV7-2 and TRBJ2-7; perhaps TRBD2 as D (6 bases). The J call could be wrong; TRBJ2-5 is a better fit for the DNA end. CDR1 and CDR2 (germline): SGHTA, FQGNSA. This CDR3 has 14 amino acids.

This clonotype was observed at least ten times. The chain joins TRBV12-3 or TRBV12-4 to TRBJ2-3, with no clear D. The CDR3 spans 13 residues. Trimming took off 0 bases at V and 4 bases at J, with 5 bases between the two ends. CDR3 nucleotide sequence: TGTGCCAGCAGTTTAGCGACCCCAGATACGCAGTATTTT. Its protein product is CASSLATPDTQYF.

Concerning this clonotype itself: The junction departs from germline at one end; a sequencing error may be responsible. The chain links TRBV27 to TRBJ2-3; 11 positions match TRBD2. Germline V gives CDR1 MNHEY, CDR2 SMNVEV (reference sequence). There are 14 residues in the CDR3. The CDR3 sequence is CVSSTSGRGDTQYF. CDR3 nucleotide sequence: TGTGTCAGCAGCACTAGCGGGAGAGGAGATACGCAGTATTTT.